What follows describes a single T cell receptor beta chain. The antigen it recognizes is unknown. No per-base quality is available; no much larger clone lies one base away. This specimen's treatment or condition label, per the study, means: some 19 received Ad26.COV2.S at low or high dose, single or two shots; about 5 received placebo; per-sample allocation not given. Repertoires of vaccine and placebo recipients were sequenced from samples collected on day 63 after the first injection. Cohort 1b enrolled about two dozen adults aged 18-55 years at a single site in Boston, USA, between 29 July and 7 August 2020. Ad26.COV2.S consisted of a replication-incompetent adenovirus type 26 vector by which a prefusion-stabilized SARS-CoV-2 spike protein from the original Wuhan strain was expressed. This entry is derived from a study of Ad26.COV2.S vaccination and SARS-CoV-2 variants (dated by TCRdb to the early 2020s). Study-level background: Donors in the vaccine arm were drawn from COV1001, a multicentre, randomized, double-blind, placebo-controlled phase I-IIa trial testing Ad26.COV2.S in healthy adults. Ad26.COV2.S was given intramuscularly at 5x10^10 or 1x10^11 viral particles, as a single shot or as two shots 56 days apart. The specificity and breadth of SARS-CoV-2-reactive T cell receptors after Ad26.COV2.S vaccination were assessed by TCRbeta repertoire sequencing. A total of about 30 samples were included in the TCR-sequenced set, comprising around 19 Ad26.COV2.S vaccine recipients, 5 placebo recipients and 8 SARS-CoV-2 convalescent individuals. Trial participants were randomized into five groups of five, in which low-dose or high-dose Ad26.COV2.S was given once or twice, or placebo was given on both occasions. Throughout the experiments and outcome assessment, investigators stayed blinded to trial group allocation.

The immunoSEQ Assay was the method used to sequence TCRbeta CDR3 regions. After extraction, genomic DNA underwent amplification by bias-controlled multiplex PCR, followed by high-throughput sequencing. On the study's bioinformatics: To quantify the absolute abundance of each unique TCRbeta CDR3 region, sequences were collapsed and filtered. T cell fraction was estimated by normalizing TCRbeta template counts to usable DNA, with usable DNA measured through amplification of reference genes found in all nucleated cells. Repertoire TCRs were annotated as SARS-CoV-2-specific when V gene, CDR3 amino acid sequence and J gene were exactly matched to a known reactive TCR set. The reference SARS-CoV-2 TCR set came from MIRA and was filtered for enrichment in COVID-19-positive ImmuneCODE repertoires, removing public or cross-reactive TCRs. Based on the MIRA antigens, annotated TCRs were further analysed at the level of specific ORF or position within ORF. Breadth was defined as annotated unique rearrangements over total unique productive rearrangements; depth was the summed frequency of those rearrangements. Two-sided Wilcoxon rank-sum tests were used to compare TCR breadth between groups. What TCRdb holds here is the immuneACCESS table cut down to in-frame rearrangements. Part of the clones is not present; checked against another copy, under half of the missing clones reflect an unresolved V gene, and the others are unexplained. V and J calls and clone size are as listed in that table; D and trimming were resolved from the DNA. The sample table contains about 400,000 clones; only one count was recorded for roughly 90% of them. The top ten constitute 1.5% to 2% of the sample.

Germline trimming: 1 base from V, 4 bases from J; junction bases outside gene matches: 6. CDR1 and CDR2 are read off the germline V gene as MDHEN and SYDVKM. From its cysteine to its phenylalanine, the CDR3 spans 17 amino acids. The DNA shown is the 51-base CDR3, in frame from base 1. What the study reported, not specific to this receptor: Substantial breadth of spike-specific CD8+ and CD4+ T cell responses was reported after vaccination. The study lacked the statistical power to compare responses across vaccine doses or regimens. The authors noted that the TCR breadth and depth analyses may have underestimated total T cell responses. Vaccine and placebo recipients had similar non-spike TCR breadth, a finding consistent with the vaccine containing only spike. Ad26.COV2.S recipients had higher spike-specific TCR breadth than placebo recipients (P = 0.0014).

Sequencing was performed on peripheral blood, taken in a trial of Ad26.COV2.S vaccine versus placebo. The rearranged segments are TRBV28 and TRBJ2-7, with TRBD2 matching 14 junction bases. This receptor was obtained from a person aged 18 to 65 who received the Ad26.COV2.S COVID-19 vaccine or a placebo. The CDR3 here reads CASSLYRRTSGRYEQYF. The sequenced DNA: TGTGCCAGCAGTTTATATCGCCGGACTAGCGGGAGGTACGAGCAGTACTTC.